This T cell receptor (beta chain) stems from a study of T cell repertoires in cytomegalovirus infection. Looked up from germline, CDR1 is SGHAT and CDR2 is FQDESV (reference sequence). The V gene lost 4 bases and the J gene lost 4 bases, with 14 bases spanning the gap. CDR3 length: 14 residues. Using its own MiXCR run on the reads, TCRdb lists one record per CDR3 protein. The sample records some 680,000 distinct CDR3 sequences, less than 40% being singletons. This sequence originates from a human donor in good health (CMV status not recorded). Some clones in this sample may be carry-over from other donors' samples. The sequencing input was PBMCs. The chain uses TRBV11-1 and TRBJ2-7; maybe TRBD1 (6 bases). CDR3 protein: CASSYRLTGYEQYF. The CDR3 DNA follows: TGTGCCAGCAGCTATCGCCTCACAGGGTACGAGCAGTACTTC.